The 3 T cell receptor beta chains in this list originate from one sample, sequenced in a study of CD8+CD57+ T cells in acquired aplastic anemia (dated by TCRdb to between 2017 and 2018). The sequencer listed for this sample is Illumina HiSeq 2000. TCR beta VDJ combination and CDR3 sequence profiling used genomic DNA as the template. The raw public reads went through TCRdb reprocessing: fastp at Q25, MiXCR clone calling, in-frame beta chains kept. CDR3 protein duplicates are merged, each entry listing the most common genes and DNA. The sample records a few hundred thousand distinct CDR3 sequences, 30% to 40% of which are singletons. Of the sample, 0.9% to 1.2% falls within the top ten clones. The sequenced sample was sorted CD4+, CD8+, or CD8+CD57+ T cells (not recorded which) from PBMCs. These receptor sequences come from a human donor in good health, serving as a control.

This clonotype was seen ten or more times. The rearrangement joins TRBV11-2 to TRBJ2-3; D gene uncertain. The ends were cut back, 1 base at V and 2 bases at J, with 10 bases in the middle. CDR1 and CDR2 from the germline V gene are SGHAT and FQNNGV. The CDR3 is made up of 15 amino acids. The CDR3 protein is CASSLGFGSTDTQYF. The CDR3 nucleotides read TGTGCCAGCAGCTTAGGTTTCGGCTCCACAGATACGCAGTATTTT.

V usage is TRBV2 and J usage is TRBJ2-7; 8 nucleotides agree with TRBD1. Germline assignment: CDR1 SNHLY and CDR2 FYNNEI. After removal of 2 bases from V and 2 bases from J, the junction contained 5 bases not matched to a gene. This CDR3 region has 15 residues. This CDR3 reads CASSEILDRAYEQYF. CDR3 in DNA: TGTGCCAGCAGTGAAATCCTGGACAGGGCCTACGAGCAGTACTTC.

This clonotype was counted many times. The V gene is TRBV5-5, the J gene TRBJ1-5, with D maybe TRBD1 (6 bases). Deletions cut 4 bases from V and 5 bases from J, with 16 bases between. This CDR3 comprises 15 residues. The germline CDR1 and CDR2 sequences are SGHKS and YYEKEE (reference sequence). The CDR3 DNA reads TGTGCCAGCAGCCCCGGGACACCCTGGGATCAGCCCCAGCATTTT. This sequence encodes CASSPGTPWDQPQHF.